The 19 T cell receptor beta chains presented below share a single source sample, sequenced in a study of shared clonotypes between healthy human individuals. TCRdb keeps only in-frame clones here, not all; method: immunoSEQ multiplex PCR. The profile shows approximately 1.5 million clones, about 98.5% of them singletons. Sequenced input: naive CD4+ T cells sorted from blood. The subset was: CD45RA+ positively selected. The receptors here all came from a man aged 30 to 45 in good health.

CDR3 bases: TGTGCCAGCAGTGTCGGTAGTACCCAGCCCCAGCATTTT. Residues: CASSVGSTQPQHF. The chain uses TRBV25-1 and TRBJ1-5; D gene uncertain. Trimming left V 4 bases short and J 7 bases short, with 11 bases between. The CDR3 runs 13 residues. Germline CDR1 is MGHDK and CDR2 is SYGVNS.

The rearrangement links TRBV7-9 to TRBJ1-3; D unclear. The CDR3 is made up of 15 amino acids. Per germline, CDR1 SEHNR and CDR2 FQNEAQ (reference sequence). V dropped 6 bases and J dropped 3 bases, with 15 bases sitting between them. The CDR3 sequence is CASRPRGGNGNTIYF. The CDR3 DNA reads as TGTGCCAGCAGACCCCGGGGAGGTAATGGAAACACCATATATTTT.

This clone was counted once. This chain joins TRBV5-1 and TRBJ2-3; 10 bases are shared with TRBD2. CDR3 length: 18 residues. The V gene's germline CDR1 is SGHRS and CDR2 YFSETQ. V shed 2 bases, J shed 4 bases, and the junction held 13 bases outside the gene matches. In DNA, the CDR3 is TGCGCCAGCAGCTTTGATCCGGGACTAGCGAGTTTTCCAGATACGCAGTATTTT. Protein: CASSFDPGLASFPDTQYF.

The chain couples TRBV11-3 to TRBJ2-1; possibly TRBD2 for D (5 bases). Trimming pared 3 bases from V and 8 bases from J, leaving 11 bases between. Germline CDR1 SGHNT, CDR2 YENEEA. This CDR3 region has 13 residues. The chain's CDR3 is CASSFQRDDEQFF. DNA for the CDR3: TGTGCCAGCAGCTTCCAACGGGATGATGAGCAGTTCTTC.

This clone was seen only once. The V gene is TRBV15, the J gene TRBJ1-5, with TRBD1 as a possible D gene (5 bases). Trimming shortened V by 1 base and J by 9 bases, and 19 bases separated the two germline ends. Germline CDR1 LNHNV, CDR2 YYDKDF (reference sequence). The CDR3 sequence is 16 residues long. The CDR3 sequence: CATSRVGGAREAPQHF. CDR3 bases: TGTGCCACCAGCAGAGTAGGAGGGGCCAGGGAGGCGCCCCAGCATTTT.

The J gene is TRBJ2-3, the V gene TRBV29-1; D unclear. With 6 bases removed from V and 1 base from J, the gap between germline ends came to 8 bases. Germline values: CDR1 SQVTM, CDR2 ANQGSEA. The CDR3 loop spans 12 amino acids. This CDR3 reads CSVLPGTDTQYF. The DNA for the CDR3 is TGCAGCGTCCTCCCCGGCACAGATACGCAGTATTTT.

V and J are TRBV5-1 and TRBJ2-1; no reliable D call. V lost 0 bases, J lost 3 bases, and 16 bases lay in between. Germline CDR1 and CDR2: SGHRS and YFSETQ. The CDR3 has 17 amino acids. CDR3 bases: TGCGCCAGCAGCTTGGGTCGACACGCTCAGATCTACAATGAGCAGTTCTTC. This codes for CASSLGRHAQIYNEQFF.

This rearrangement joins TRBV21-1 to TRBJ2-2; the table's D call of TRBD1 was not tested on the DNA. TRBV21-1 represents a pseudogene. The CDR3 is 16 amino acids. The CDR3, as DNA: TGTGCCAGCAGCAAAATATACAGGGGGAACACCGGGGAGCTGTTTTTT. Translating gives CASSKIYRGNTGELFF.

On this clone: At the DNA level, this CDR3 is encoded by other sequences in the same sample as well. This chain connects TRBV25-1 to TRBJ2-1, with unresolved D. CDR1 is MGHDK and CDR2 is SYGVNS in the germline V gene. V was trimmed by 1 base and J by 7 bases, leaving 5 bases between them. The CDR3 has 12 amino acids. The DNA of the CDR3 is TGTGCCAGCAGTGAATGGGGAAATGAGCAGTTCTTC. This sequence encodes CASSEWGNEQFF.

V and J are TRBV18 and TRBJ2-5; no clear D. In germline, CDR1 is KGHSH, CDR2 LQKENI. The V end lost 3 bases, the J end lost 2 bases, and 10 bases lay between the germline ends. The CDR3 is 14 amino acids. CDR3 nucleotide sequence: TGTGCCAGCTCACCGTCGGATCTTCAAGAGACCCAGTACTTC. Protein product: CASSPSDLQETQYF.

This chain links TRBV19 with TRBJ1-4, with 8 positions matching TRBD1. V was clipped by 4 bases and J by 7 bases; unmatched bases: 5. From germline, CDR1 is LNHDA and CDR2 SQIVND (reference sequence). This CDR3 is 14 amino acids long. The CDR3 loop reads CASSTGGAGEKLFF. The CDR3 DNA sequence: TGTGCCAGTAGTACAGGGGGCGCAGGTGAAAAACTGTTTTTT.

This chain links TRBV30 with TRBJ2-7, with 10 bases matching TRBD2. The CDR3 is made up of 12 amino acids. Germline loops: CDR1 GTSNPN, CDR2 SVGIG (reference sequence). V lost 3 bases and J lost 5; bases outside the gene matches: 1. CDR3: CAWSSGRDEQYF. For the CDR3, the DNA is TGTGCCTGGAGCAGCGGGAGGGACGAGCAGTACTTC.

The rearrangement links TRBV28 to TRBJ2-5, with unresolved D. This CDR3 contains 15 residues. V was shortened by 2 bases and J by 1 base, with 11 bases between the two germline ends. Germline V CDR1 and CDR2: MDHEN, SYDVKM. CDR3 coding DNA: TGTGCCAGCAGTTTAGTACGGATTACCCAAGAGACCCAGTACTTC. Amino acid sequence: CASSLVRITQETQYF.

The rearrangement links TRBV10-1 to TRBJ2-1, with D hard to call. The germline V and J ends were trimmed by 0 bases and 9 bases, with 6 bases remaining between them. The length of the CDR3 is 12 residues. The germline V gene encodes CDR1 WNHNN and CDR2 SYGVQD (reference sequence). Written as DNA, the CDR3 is TGCGCCAGCAGTGAGTCGGTGGGTGAGCAGTTCTTC. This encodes CASSESVGEQFF.

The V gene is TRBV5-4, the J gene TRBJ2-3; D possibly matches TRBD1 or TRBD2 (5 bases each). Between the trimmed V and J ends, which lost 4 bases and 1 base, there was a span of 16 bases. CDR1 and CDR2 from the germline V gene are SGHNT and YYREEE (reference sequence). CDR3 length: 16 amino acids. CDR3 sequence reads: CASSTGRLRGTDTQYF. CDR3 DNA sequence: TGTGCCAGCAGCACGGGACGCCTGAGGGGCACAGATACGCAGTATTTT.

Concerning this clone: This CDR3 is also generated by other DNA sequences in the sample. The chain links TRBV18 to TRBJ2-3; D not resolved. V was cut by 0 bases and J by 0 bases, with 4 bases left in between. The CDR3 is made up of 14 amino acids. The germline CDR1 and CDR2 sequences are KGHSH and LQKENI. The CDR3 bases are TGTGCCAGCTCACCACCGGCTAGCACAGATACGCAGTATTTT. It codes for CASSPPASTDTQYF.

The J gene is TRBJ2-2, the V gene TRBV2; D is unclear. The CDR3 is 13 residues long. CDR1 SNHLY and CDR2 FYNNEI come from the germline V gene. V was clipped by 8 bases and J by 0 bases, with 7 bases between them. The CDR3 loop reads CASADPNTGELFF. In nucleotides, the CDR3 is TGTGCCAGCGCGGACCCGAACACCGGGGAGCTGTTTTTT. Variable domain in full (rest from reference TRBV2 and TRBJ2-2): EPEVTQTPSHQVTQMGQEVILRCVPISNHLYFYWYRQILGQKVEFLVSFYNNEISEKSEIFDDQFSVERPDGSNFTLKIRSTKLEDSAMYFCASADPNTGELFFGEGSRLTVL.

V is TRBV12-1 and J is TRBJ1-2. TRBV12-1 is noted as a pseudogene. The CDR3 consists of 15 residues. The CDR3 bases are TGTGCCAGCAGCCGACCGACGCAGAATGTCTATGGCTACACCTTC. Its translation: CASSRPTQNVYGYTF.

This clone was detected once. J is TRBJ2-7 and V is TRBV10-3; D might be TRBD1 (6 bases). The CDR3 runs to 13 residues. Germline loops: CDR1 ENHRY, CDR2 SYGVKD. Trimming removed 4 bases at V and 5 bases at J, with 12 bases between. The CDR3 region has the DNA TGTGCCATCAGTGGGGACCCAGGGGACGAGCAGTACTTC. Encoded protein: CAISGDPGDEQYF.